What follows describes a single T cell receptor (beta chain). The antigen is not known. The sample originates from a study of response to subunit inactivated influenza vaccine. The CDR3 totals 13 residues. Germline-derived CDR1 and CDR2 are KGHSH and LQKENI. Trimming removed 8 bases from V and 1 base from J, with 11 bases in between. Via MiXCR, TCRdb re-called the RT-PCR reads, giving one row per CDR3 protein. The data contain 500,000 to 750,000 distinct CDR3 sequences, 12% to 15% of them singletons. Study-level results: Authors suggested each seasonal influenza vaccination recruits few new T cells.

The chain combines TRBV18 with TRBJ2-5; D is ambiguous. This receptor was identified in a man between 50 and 59 years old who received an inactivated influenza vaccine. This sample comprised PBMCs from blood, obtained about 12 days after vaccination. CDR3 bases: TGTGCCAGCGAGCCTCCGACCCAAGAGACCCAGTACTTC. This codes for CASEPPTQETQYF.